Below, one TCR beta chain is given with its context. The data were obtained in a study of blood T cell repertoires in COVID-19. Study background: Italy, Spain and the United States were the sources of the convalescent and acute COVID-19 samples. In each case, the material was cDNA or gDNA derived from T cells, B-cell-depleted T cells, or PBMCs.

Under the authors' procedure: Estimation of nucleated cell counts was performed using reference gene primer amplification. Clones were sequenced by immunoSEQ multiplex PCR, and TCRdb holds only the in-frame ones, with some missing. V, J and clone size derive from that table, while D and trimming were established from the DNA sequence. The profile shows about 240,000 clones, around 90% of them singletons. Germline trimming cut 6 bases from V and 4 bases from J; bases unmatched to any gene: 8. This CDR3 contains 15 residues. Germline V gives CDR1 LNHDA, CDR2 SQIVND (reference sequence). The chain combines TRBV19 with TRBJ1-2, with TRBD1 identical over 10 bases. The material sequenced was peripheral blood. The receptor's source is a woman aged 40 to 50 who had recovered from COVID-19. The CDR3 nucleotides read TGTGCCAGTAGAGACGGACAGGGGGTCTTCTATGGCTACACCTTC. Encoded protein: CASRDGQGVFYGYTF.